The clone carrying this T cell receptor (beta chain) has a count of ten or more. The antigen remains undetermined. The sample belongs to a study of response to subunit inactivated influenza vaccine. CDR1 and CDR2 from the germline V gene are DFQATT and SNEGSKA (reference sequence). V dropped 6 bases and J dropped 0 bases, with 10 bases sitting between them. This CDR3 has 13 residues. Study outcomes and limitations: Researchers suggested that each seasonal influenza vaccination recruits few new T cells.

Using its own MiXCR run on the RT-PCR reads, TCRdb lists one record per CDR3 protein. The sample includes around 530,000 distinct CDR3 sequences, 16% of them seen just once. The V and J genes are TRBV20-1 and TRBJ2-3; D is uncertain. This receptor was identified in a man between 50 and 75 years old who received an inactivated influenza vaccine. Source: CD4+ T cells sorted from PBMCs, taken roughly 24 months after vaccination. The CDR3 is CSASWASTDTQYF. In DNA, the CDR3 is TGCAGTGCCTCATGGGCTAGCACAGATACGCAGTATTTT.